These T cell receptor beta chains were read from a single sample in a study of blood T cell repertoires in COVID-19. Repertoires were generated with immunoSEQ multiplex PCR, while TCRdb's copy carries only in-frame clones and drops some. The sample includes about 150,000 clones, roughly 80% seen only once; the top ten take roughly 1.5%. Sequenced sample: peripheral blood. The receptors come from a man older than 75 with acute or convalescent COVID-19. The CDR3 runs from the conserved cysteine through the conserved F or W. D genes are given only for firm matches. The size field is filled for only some rows; it gives once, few, many or a size class.

>TRBJ1-5|-|-|17|TRBV18
CASSPTAGATNGQPQHF
TGTGCCAGCTCACCTACTGCAGGGGCGACCAATGGTCAGCCCCAGCATTTT
>TRBJ1-2|-|-|21|TRBV4-2
CASSQEDRPRNIYPLTDGYTF
TGTGCCAGCAGCCAAGAGGATAGGCCTAGGAATATCTATCCATTAACGGATGGCTACACCTTC
>TRBJ2-2|-|-|15|TRBV7-8
CASSLAAVVTGELFF
TGTGCCAGCAGCTTAGCTGCAGTGGTCACCGGGGAGCTGTTTTTT
>TRBJ2-3|-|-|15|TRBV3-1/TRBV3-2
CASSQEGAGTDTQYF
TGTGCCAGCAGCCAAGAGGGGGCCGGCACAGATACGCAGTATTTT
>TRBJ1-3|-|-|16|TRBV29-1
CSVDGLGEGTGNTIYF
TGCAGCGTTGATGGTCTCGGGGAAGGAACTGGAAACACCATATATTTT
>TRBJ2-1|-|-|16|TRBV5-1
CASSLVSGGGYNEQFF
TGCGCCAGCAGCTTGGTGTCGGGGGGCGGCTACAATGAGCAGTTCTTC
>TRBJ1-5|-|-|12|TRBV3-1/TRBV3-2
CASSQQGQPQHF
TGTGCCAGCAGCCAACAGGGTCAGCCCCAGCATTTT
>TRBJ1-6|TRBD1|-|14|TRBV2
CASSPGGWNSPLHF
TGTGCCAGCAGTCCAGGGGGCTGGAATTCACCCCTCCACTTT
>TRBJ2-3|-|-|13|TRBV7-2
CASSLANRYTQYF
TGTGCCAGCAGCTTAGCCAATCGGTACACGCAGTATTTT
>TRBJ1-2|-|-|17|TRBV9
CASSVEPGNRGGNGYTF
TGTGCCAGCAGCGTAGAACCCGGAAACCGGGGAGGGAATGGCTACACCTTC
>TRBJ1-1|TRBD1|-|15|TRBV4-2
CASSPPTGLNTEAFF
TGTGCCAGCAGCCCACCGACAGGGCTGAACACTGAAGCTTTCTTT
>TRBJ1-5|-|-|16|TRBV21-1
CASSKWDRALNQPQHF
TGTGCCAGCAGCAAATGGGACAGGGCTTTGAATCAGCCCCAGCATTTT
>TRBJ2-3|TRBD2|-|15|TRBV19
CASSHPGAGADTQYF
TGTGCCAGTAGCCATCCCGGAGCGGGGGCAGATACGCAGTATTTT
>TRBJ2-5|-|few|14|TRBV2
CASSDWQGGETQYF
TGTGCCAGCAGTGACTGGCAGGGTGGGGAGACCCAGTACTTC
>TRBJ2-5|-|-|14|TRBV6-5
CASPERASRRAQYF
TGTGCCAGCCCCGAGAGGGCTAGCCGGAGGGCCCAGTACTTC
>TRBJ1-5|TRBD1|-|17|TRBV7-9
CASSLGQGRESNQPQHF
TGTGCCAGCAGCCTGGGACAGGGGAGGGAAAGCAATCAGCCCCAGCATTTT
>TRBJ2-7|TRBD1|-|14|TRBV10-3
CAITKDRTWGEQYF
TGTGCCATCACCAAGGACAGGACCTGGGGAGAGCAGTACTTC
>TRBJ1-2|-|many|14|TRBV5-1
CASSLAWAGDGYTF
TGCGCCAGCAGCTTGGCTTGGGCAGGGGATGGCTACACCTTC
>TRBJ2-3|-|-|14|TRBV11-3
CASSPARITDTQYF
TGTGCCAGCAGCCCAGCGCGGATCACAGATACGCAGTATTTT
>TRBJ1-5|-|-|13|TRBV12-3/TRBV12-4
CASSREDDQPQHF
TGTGCCAGCAGCCGGGAGGATGATCAGCCCCAGCATTTT
>TRBJ1-1|-|-|15|TRBV11-2
CASSIMTGYNTEAFF
TGTGCCAGCAGCATAATGACAGGCTACAACACTGAAGCTTTCTTT
>TRBJ1-4|-|-|15|TRBV30
CAWAPLIQGTEKLFF
TGTGCCTGGGCTCCCTTAATTCAGGGTACTGAAAAACTGTTTTTT
>TRBJ1-1|-|-|14|TRBV6-5
CASSYIGRGTEAFF
TGTGCCAGCAGTTACATCGGGAGGGGCACTGAAGCTTTCTTT
>TRBJ2-5|-|-|14|TRBV27
CASSLGQLQETQYF
TGTGCCAGCAGTTTAGGTCAACTACAAGAGACCCAGTACTTC
>TRBJ2-1|TRBD1|-|17|TRBV3-1/TRBV3-2
CASSQPGTGSSYNEQFF
TGTGCCAGCAGCCAACCCGGGACAGGGAGCTCCTACAATGAGCAGTTCTTC
>TRBJ2-1|-|-|14|TRBV6-5
CASSSLRGGHEQFF
TGTGCCAGCAGTTCCCTTCGAGGGGGACATGAGCAGTTCTTC
>TRBJ2-4|TRBD2|-|17|TRBV7-2
CASSLANSGGASNIQYF
TGTGCCAGCAGCTTAGCAAATAGCGGGGGGGCCTCAAACATTCAGTACTTC
>TRBJ2-5|TRBD1|-|14|TRBV11-3
CASSLRGQQETQYF
TGTGCCAGCAGCTTGAGGGGGCAGCAAGAGACCCAGTACTTC
>TRBJ2-5|TRBD2|once|18|TRBV18
CASSPWPSGAAGLETQYF
TGTGCCAGCTCACCATGGCCTAGCGGGGCGGCCGGATTAGAGACCCAGTACTTC
>TRBJ1-2|-|-|8|TRBV20-1
CSPLGYTF
TGCAGTCCCTTGGGCTACACCTTC
>TRBJ1-3|-|-|16|TRBV6-2/TRBV6-3
CASSYDPSNSGNTIYF
TGTGCCAGCAGTTACGATCCAAGCAACTCTGGAAACACCATATATTTT
>TRBJ2-4|TRBD2|-|18|TRBV9
CASSAGLAGGPAKNIQYF
TGTGCCAGCAGCGCGGGACTAGCGGGGGGGCCCGCCAAAAACATTCAGTACTTC
>TRBJ1-2|TRBD1|few|18|TRBV27
CASRARPTGTGTLYGYTF
TGTGCCAGCAGGGCCCGTCCTACCGGGACAGGGACACTTTATGGCTACACCTTC
>TRBJ1-6|-|few|13|TRBV6-5
CASSYGRNSPLHF
TGTGCCAGCAGTTATGGCAGAAATTCACCCCTCCACTTT
>TRBJ1-2|TRBD1|-|16|TRBV11-2
CASRQIRDRGDYGYTF
TGTGCCAGCAGACAAATCCGGGACAGGGGTGACTATGGCTACACCTTC
>TRBJ1-1|-|-|11|TRBV18
CASSSEVEAFF
TGTGCCAGCTCATCAGAGGTTGAAGCTTTCTTT
>TRBJ2-1|TRBD1|-|14|TRBV24-1
CATSDSQDRGEQFF
TGTGCCACCAGTGACTCTCAGGACAGGGGCGAGCAGTTCTTC
>TRBJ1-3|-|-|15|TRBV11-3
CASSFDPRGGNTIYF
TGTGCCAGCAGCTTCGACCCGCGGGGAGGGAACACCATATATTTT
>TRBJ2-7|-|-|11|TRBV3-1/TRBV3-2
CASSREYEQYF
TGTGCCAGCAGCCGCGAGTACGAGCAGTACTTC
>TRBJ2-3|-|-|14|TRBV5-1
CASSFGGGPDTQYF
TGCGCCAGCAGCTTTGGGGGGGGCCCAGATACGCAGTATTTT
>TRBJ2-2|-|once|13|TRBV28
CASSLPYTGELFF
TGTGCCAGCAGTTTACCCTACACCGGGGAGCTGTTTTTT
>TRBJ2-7|-|-|13|TRBV7-2
CASSSGQVYEQYF
TGTGCCAGCAGCTCTGGACAAGTCTACGAGCAGTACTTC
>TRBJ2-5|TRBD1|few|16|TRBV5-1
CASSLAGTGGRETQYF
TGCGCCAGCAGCTTGGCCGGGACAGGGGGGAGAGAGACCCAGTACTTC
>TRBJ1-6|TRBD1|once|15|TRBV4-1
CASSQEGTAYSPLHF
TGCGCCAGCAGCCAAGAAGGGACAGCTTATTCACCCCTCCACTTT
>TRBJ2-1|-|few|15|TRBV24-1
CATSVRGGGGDEQFF
TGTGCCACCAGTGTCCGAGGGGGGGGCGGGGATGAGCAGTTCTTC
>TRBJ1-2|-|-|13|TRBV14
CASSLAGRNGYTF
TGTGCCAGCAGCCTCGCAGGTAGAAATGGCTACACCTTC
>TRBJ2-1|TRBD2|-|16|TRBV10-3
CAITQPLAGKDNEQFF
TGTGCCATCACTCAACCGCTAGCGGGGAAAGACAATGAGCAGTTCTTC
>TRBJ2-7|TRBD1|-|15|TRBV9
CASSADRTPSYEQYF
TGTGCCAGCAGCGCGGACAGGACACCGTCCTACGAGCAGTACTTC
>TRBJ2-7|-|-|16|TRBV6-6
CASSNPQTGTLDEQYF
TGTGCCAGCAGCAACCCCCAGACAGGGACTTTGGACGAGCAGTACTTC
>TRBJ1-1|-|-|16|TRBV25-1
CASSENWAGTNTEAFF
TGTGCCAGCAGTGAAAATTGGGCAGGAACGAACACTGAAGCTTTCTTT
>TRBJ2-1|-|-|15|TRBV3-1/TRBV3-2
CASSQSRSSYNEQFF
TGTGCCAGCAGCCAATCCCGGAGCTCCTACAATGAGCAGTTCTTC
>TRBJ2-4|-|few|16|TRBV21-1
CASSKHPLLAKNIQYF
TGTGCCAGCAGCAAACACCCTTTACTAGCCAAAAACATTCAGTACTTC
>TRBJ1-2|TRBD1|-|13|TRBV29-1
CSSGTPGGYGYTF
TGCAGCTCTGGGACCCCAGGGGGCTATGGCTACACCTTC
>TRBJ2-3|-|-|15|TRBV3-1/TRBV3-2
CASSQRGQGIDTQYF
TGTGCCAGCAGCCAGAGGGGTCAGGGGATAGATACGCAGTATTTT
>TRBJ2-5|TRBD2|once|14|TRBV5-1
CASSRGLGQETQYF
TGCGCCAGCAGCAGGGGACTAGGACAAGAGACCCAGTACTTC
>TRBJ1-1|-|-|14|TRBV11-2
CASSLPGGYTEAFF
TGTGCCAGCAGCCTCCCTGGGGGGTACACTGAAGCTTTCTTT
>TRBJ1-1|TRBD1|-|14|TRBV3-1/TRBV3-2
CASSHDRDNTEAFF
TGTGCCAGCAGCCATGACAGGGACAACACTGAAGCTTTCTTT